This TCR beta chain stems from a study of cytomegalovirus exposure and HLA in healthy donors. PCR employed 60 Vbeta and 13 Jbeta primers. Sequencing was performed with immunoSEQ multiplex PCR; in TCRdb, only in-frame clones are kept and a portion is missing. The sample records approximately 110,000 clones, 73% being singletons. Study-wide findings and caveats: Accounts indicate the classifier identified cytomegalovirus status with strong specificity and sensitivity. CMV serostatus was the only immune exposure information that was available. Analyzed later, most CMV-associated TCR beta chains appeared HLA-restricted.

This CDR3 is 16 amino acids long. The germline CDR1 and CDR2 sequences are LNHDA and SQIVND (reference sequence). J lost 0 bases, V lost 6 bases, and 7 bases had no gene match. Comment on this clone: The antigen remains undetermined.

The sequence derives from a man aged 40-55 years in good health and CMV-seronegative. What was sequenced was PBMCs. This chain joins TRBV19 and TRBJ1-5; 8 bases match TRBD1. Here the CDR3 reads CASRMGTGLSNQPQHF. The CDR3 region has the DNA TGTGCCAGTAGGATGGGGACAGGCCTTAGCAATCAGCCCCAGCATTTT.